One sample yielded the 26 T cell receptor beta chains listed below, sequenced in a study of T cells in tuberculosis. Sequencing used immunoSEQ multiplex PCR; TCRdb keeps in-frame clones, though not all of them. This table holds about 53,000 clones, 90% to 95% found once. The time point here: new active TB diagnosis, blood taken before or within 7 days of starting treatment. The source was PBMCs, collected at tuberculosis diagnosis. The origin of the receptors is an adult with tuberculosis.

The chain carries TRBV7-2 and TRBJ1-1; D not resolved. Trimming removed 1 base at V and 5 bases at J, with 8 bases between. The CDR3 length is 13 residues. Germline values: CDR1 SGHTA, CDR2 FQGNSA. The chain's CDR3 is CASSLDQATEAFF. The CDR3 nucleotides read TGTGCCAGCAGCTTAGACCAGGCTACTGAAGCTTTCTTT.

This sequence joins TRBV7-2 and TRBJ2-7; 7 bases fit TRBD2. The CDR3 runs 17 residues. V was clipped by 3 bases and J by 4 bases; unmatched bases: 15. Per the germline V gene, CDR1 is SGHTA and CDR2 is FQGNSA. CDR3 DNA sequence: TGTGCCAGCAGCTTTCGAAGCGGGAAAATCGGAACGTACGAGCAGTACTTC. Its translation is CASSFRSGKIGTYEQYF.

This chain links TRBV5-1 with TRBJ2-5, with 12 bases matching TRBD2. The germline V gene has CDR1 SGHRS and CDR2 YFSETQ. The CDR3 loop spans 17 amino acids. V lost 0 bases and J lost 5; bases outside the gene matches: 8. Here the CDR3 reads CASSLERNLAGGETQYF. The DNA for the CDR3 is TGCGCCAGCAGCTTGGAAAGGAATCTAGCGGGAGGGGAGACCCAGTACTTC.

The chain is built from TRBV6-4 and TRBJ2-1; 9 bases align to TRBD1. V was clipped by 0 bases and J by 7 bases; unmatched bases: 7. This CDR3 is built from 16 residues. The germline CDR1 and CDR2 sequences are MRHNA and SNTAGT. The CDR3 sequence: CASSDSLWTGVNEQFF. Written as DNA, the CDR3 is TGTGCCAGCAGTGACTCGTTATGGACAGGGGTTAATGAGCAGTTCTTC.

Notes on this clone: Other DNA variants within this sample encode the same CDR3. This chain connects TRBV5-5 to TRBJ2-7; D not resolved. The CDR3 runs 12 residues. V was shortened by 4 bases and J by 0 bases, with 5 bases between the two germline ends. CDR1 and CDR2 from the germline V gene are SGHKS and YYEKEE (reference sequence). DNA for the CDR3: TGTGCCAGCAGCCTTAGCTCCTACGAGCAGTACTTC. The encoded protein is CASSLSSYEQYF.

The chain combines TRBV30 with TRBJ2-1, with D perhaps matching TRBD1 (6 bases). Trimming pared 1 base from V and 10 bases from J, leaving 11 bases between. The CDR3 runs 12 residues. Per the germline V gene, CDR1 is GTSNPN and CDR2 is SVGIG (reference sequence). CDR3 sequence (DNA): TGTGCCTGGAGTGGAACAGGGCGAGAGCAGTTCTTC. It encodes CAWSGTGREQFF.

The CDR3 DNA reads TGTGCCAGCAGCTTAGGAGTTGCGGGAGGGCCCGACGGGGAGCTGTTTTTT. It is translated as CASSLGVAGGPDGELFF. The chain carries TRBV7-6 and TRBJ2-2; 9 positions match TRBD2. The CDR3 is made up of 17 amino acids. Per germline, CDR1 SGHVS and CDR2 FNYEAQ. V shed 1 base and J 7 bases; nucleotides not matched to a gene: 10. The entire variable domain, with the rest obtained from reference TRBV7-6 and TRBJ2-2, is as follows: GAGVSQSPRYKVTKRGQDVALRCDPISGHVSLYWYRQALGQGPEFLTYFNYEAQQDKSGLPNDRFSAERPEGSISTLTIQRTEQRDSAMYRCASSLGVAGGPDGELFFGEGSRLTVL.

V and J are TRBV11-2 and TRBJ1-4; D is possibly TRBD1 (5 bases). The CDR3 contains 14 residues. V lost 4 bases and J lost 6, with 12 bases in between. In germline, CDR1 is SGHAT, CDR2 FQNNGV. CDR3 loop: CASSSTGGYEKLFF. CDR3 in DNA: TGTGCCAGCAGCTCAACTGGGGGGTATGAAAAACTGTTTTTT.

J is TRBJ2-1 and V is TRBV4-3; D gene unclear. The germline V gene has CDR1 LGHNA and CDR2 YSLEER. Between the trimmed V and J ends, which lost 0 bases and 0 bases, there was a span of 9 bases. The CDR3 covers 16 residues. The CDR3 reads CASSQDSMSSYNEQFF. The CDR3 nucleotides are TGCGCCAGCAGCCAAGATTCCATGAGCTCCTACAATGAGCAGTTCTTC.

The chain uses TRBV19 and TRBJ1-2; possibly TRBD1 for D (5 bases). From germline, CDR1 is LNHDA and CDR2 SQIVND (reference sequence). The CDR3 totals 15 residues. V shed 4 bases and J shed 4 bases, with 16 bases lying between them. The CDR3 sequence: CASSKDSGWGYGYTF. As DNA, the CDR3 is TGTGCCAGTAGTAAAGACAGCGGATGGGGCTATGGCTACACCTTC.

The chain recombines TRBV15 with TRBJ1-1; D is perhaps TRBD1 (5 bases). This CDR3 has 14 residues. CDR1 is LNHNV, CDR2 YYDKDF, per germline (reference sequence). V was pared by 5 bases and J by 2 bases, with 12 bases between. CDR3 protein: CATSVEGVNTEAFF. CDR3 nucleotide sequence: TGTGCCACCAGCGTCGAAGGGGTAAACACTGAAGCTTTCTTT.

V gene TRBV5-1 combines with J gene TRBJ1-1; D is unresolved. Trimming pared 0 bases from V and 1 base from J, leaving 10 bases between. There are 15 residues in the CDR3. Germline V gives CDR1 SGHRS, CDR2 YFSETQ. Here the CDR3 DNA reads TGCGCCAGCAGCTTGGCCCCGGCGGAGAACACTGAAGCTTTCTTT. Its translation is CASSLAPAENTEAFF.

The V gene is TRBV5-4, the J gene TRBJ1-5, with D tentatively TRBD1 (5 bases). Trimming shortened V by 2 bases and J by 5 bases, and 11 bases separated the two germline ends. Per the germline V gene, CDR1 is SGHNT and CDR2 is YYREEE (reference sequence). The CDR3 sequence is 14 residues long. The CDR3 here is CASSFGLGDQPQHF. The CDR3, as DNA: TGTGCCAGCAGCTTTGGACTAGGGGATCAGCCCCAGCATTTT.

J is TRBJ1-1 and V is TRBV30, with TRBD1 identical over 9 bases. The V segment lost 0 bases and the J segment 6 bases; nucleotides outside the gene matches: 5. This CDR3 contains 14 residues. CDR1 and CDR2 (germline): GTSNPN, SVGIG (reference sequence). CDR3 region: CAWSVDRGYAEAFF. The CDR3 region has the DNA TGTGCCTGGAGTGTAGACAGGGGGTATGCTGAAGCTTTCTTT.

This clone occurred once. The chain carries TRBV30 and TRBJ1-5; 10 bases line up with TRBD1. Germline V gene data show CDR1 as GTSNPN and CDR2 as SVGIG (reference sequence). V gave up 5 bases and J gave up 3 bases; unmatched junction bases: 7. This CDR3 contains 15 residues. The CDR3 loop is CAWAPGQGNNQPQHF. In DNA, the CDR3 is TGTGCCTGGGCTCCGGGACAGGGGAACAATCAGCCCCAGCATTTT.

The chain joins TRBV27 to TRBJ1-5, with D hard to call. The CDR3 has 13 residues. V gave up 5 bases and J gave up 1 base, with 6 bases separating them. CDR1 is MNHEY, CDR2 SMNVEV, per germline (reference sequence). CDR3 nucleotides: TGTGCCAGCAGTGAGTGGAGCAATCAGCCCCAGCATTTT. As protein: CASSEWSNQPQHF.

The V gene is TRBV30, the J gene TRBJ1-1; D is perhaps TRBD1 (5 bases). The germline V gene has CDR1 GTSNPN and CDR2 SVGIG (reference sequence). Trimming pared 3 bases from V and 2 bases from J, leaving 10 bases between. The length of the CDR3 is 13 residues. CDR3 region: CAWRGGFNTEAFF. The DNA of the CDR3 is TGTGCCTGGAGGGGGGGGTTCAACACTGAAGCTTTCTTT.

CDR3 sequence: CASSFDGPGASGANPRDTQYF. DNA of the CDR3: TGCGCCAGCAGCTTTGACGGGCCTGGGGCTAGCGGGGCTAATCCACGGGATACGCAGTATTTT. This chain uses TRBV5-1 with TRBJ2-3; 9 nucleotides agree with TRBD2. V dropped 2 bases and J dropped 6; count of bases not matched to a gene: 25. The CDR3 runs to 21 residues. The germline CDR1 and CDR2 sequences are SGHRS and YFSETQ.

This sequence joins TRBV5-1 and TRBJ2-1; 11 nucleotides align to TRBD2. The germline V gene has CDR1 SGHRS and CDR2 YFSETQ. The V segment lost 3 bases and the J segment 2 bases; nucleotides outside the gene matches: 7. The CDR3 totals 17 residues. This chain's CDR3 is CASSWGLAEGPYNEQFF. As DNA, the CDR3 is TGCGCCAGCAGCTGGGGACTAGCGGAGGGGCCCTACAATGAGCAGTTCTTC.

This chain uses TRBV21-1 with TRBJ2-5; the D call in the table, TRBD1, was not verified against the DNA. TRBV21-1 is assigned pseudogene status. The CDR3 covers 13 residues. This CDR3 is CASGNRGRETQYF. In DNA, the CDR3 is TGTGCCAGCGGGAACAGGGGGCGGGAGACCCAGTACTTC.

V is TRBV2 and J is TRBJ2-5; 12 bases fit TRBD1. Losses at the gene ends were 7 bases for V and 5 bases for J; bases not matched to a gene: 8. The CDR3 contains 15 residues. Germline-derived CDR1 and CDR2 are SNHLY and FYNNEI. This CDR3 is CASTLRGQGAETQYF. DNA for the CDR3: TGTGCCAGCACCCTTAGGGGACAGGGGGCCGAGACCCAGTACTTC.

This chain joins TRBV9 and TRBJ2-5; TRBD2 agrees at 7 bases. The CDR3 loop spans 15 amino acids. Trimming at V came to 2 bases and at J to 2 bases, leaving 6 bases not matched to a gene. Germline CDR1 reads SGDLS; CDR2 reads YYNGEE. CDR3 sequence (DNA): TGTGCCAGCAGCGTTTCGGCTAGCGGTCAAGAGACCCAGTACTTC. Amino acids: CASSVSASGQETQYF.

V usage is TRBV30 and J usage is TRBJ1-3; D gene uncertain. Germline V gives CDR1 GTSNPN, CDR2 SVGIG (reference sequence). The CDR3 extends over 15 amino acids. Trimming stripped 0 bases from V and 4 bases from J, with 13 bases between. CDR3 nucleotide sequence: TGTGCCTGGAGTGTAAGACAAACGGTCGGAAACACCATATATTTT. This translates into CAWSVRQTVGNTIYF. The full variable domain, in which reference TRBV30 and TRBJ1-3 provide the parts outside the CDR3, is SQTIHQWPATLVQPVGSPLSLECTVEGTSNPNLYWYRQAAGRGLQLLFYSVGIGQISSEVPQNLSASRPQDRQFILSSKKLLLSDSGFYLCAWSVRQTVGNTIYFGEGSWLTVV.

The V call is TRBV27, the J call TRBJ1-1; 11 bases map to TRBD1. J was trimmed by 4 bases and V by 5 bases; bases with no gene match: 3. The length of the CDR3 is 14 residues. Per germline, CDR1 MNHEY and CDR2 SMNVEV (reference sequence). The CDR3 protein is CASSAGTGGTEAFF. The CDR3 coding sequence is TGTGCCAGCAGTGCCGGGACAGGGGGCACTGAAGCTTTCTTT.

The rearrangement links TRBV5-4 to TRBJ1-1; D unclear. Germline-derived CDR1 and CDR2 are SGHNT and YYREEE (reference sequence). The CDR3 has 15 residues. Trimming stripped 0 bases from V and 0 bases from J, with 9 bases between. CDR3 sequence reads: CASSLGVFLNTEAFF. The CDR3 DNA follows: TGTGCCAGCAGCTTGGGAGTCTTCCTGAACACTGAAGCTTTCTTT.

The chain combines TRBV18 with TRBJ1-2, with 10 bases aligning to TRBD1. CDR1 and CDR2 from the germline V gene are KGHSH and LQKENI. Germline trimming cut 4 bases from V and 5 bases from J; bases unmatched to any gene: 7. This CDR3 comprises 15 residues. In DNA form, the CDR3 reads TGTGCCAGCTCACAGACAGGGGGCGCTGGTTATGGCTACACCTTC. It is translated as CASSQTGGAGYGYTF.